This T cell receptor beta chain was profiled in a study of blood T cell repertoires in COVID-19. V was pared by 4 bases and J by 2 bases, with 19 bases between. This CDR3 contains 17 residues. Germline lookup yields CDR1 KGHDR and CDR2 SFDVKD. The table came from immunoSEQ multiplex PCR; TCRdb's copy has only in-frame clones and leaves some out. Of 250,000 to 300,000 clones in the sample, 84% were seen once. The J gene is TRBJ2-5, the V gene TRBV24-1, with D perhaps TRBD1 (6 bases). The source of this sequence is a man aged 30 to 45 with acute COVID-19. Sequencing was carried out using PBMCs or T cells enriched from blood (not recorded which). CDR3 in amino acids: CATSDPRPGHQQETQYF. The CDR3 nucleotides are TGTGCCACCAGTGACCCACGGCCGGGACACCAACAAGAGACCCAGTACTTC.